These T cell receptor beta chains were read from a single sample in a study of shared clonotypes between healthy human individuals. Some clones are missing from TCRdb's copy, which holds only in-frame ones; the method was immunoSEQ multiplex PCR. The sample yields approximately 530,000 clones, approximately 95% seen once. Sequenced: naive CD4+ T cells sorted from blood. All receptors derive from a woman in her 30s in good health. CDR3s include the opening cysteine and the closing phenylalanine or tryptophan. Fields, in order: V gene, J gene, clone size, D gene, CDR3 DNA, CDR3 protein. The D gene is left open where the match is weak. The size field is filled for only some rows; it gives once, few, many or a size class.

v_gene: TRBV5-6
j_gene: TRBJ1-5
abundance: -
d_gene: -
CDR3nt: TGTGCCAGCAGTGGTAGGGGCCAGCCCCAGCATTTT
CDR3aa: CASSGRGQPQHF

v_gene: TRBV6-1
j_gene: TRBJ1-2
abundance: -
d_gene: TRBD1
CDR3nt: TGTGCCAGCAGTGAAGCTACAGGGGGCTATGGCTACACCTTC
CDR3aa: CASSEATGGYGYTF

v_gene: TRBV4-1
j_gene: TRBJ2-5
abundance: -
d_gene: -
CDR3nt: TGCGCCAGCAGCCAACCTAAAGAGACCCAGTACTTC
CDR3aa: CASSQPKETQYF

v_gene: TRBV28
j_gene: TRBJ2-2
abundance: -
d_gene: TRBD1
CDR3nt: TGTGCCAGCAGTTTTTCGGCCAGGGGGCCCGGGGAGCTGTTTTTT
CDR3aa: CASSFSARGPGELFF

v_gene: TRBV18
j_gene: TRBJ1-1
abundance: once
d_gene: -
CDR3nt: TGTGCCAGCTCACGTTCCGTCGCGAACACTGAAGCTTTCTTT
CDR3aa: CASSRSVANTEAFF

v_gene: TRBV6-1
j_gene: TRBJ1-2
abundance: -
d_gene: TRBD1
CDR3nt: TGTGCCAGCAGTGAATTTAGGGGACAGGCCGGTGGCTACACCTTC
CDR3aa: CASSEFRGQAGGYTF

v_gene: TRBV28
j_gene: TRBJ2-5
abundance: -
d_gene: TRBD2
CDR3nt: TGTGCCAGCAGTTTATCACCGGGACTAACAGAGACCCAGTACTTC
CDR3aa: CASSLSPGLTETQYF

v_gene: TRBV4-1
j_gene: TRBJ2-1
abundance: -
d_gene: -
CDR3nt: TGCGCCAGCAGCCAGGTCCTGACTTCCTACAATGAGCAGTTCTTC
CDR3aa: CASSQVLTSYNEQFF

v_gene: TRBV11-2
j_gene: TRBJ2-7
abundance: -
d_gene: -
CDR3nt: TGTGCCAGCAGCCCCGGAGGGTATTCCTACGAGCAGTACTTC
CDR3aa: CASSPGGYSYEQYF

v_gene: TRBV5-1
j_gene: TRBJ2-7
abundance: -
d_gene: TRBD1
CDR3nt: TGCGCCAGCAGCTTTGGACAGGGGGTATCCTACGAGCAGTACTTC
CDR3aa: CASSFGQGVSYEQYF

v_gene: TRBV28
j_gene: TRBJ2-1
abundance: -
d_gene: -
CDR3nt: TGTGCCAGCACTTTAGGGAGGAGGGGGAATGAGCAGTTCTTC
CDR3aa: CASTLGRRGNEQFF

v_gene: TRBV18
j_gene: TRBJ2-3
abundance: -
d_gene: TRBD2
CDR3nt: TGTGCCAGCTCACCACTAGCGGGAGCCACAGATACGCAGTATTTT
CDR3aa: CASSPLAGATDTQYF

v_gene: TRBV18
j_gene: TRBJ1-2
abundance: -
d_gene: TRBD1
CDR3nt: TGTGCCAGCTCCACCGACAGGGATGGCTACACCTTC
CDR3aa: CASSTDRDGYTF

v_gene: TRBV11-2
j_gene: TRBJ2-7
abundance: once
d_gene: -
CDR3nt: TGTGCCAGCAGCCTCACCACTGCGAGGTCCTACGAGCAGTACTTC
CDR3aa: CASSLTTARSYEQYF

v_gene: TRBV11-2
j_gene: TRBJ2-2
abundance: -
d_gene: -
CDR3nt: TGTGCCAGCAGCTCAACAGGCGCCGGGGAGCTGTTTTTT
CDR3aa: CASSSTGAGELFF

v_gene: TRBV9
j_gene: TRBJ1-6
abundance: -
d_gene: TRBD1
CDR3nt: TGTGCCAGCAGCGTAGGACAGGGGCTTTCACCCCTCCACTTT
CDR3aa: CASSVGQGLSPLHF

v_gene: TRBV10-3
j_gene: TRBJ1-1
abundance: -
d_gene: TRBD1
CDR3nt: TGTGCCATCAGTGAGCCGGGACAGGGCCTTTGGGCTTTCTTT
CDR3aa: CAISEPGQGLWAFF

v_gene: TRBV5-1
j_gene: TRBJ2-1
abundance: -
d_gene: -
CDR3nt: TGCGCCAGCAGCTCCGGGAAGATGCGCAATGAGCAGTTCTTC
CDR3aa: CASSSGKMRNEQFF

v_gene: TRBV18
j_gene: TRBJ1-5
abundance: once
d_gene: -
CDR3nt: TGTGCCAGCTCAGTCAGGGGAACTAGCAATCAGCCCCAGCATTTT
CDR3aa: CASSVRGTSNQPQHF

v_gene: TRBV28
j_gene: TRBJ1-1
abundance: -
d_gene: -
CDR3nt: TGTGCCAGCAGTCCACGAAGCCACACTGAAGCTTTCTTT
CDR3aa: CASSPRSHTEAFF

v_gene: TRBV6-5
j_gene: TRBJ1-1
abundance: -
d_gene: TRBD1
CDR3nt: TGTGCCAGCAGTAGACAGGGGGCCGCGGGAGTGGAAGCTTTCTTT
CDR3aa: CASSRQGAAGVEAFF

v_gene: TRBV9
j_gene: TRBJ2-5
abundance: -
d_gene: -
CDR3nt: TGTGCCAGCAGCGTAGACGGGGGAGAGACCCAGTACTTC
CDR3aa: CASSVDGGETQYF